The source of this T cell receptor beta chain is a study of radiotherapy plus CTLA-4 blockade in lung cancer. Study-wide background: Around 18% of enrolled patients responded objectively, and roughly 30% had disease control.

CTLA-4 blockade with ipilimumab, together with focal radiation, was given to patients with chemo-refractory metastatic non-small-cell lung cancer. This CDR3 contains 14 residues. Looked up from germline, CDR1 is MNHEY and CDR2 is SMNVEV (reference sequence). The trim removed 9 bases at V and 4 bases at J, leaving 9 bases unmatched. Produced via immunoSEQ multiplex PCR; TCRdb's table is partial and in-frame only. The data show approximately 89,000 clones, over 80% seen once. To note about this clone: Its antigen remains unknown.

Study conclusions and caveats: It was early blood T cell clone dynamics, with interferon-beta, that reportedly best predicted response. Among blood TCR repertoires after radiotherapy plus ipilimumab, tumor-derived clones expanded.

The TCR was taken from a human donor with non-small cell lung cancer that progressed on radiotherapy plus ipilimumab. Sequenced here: peripheral blood, sampled from a patient treated with radiotherapy plus ipilimumab. The V gene is TRBV27, the J gene TRBJ2-3, with TRBD1 identical over 8 bases. The CDR3 DNA is TGTGCCAGAACCCCGACAGGGGATCCAGATACGCAGTATTTT. Its protein is CARTPTGDPDTQYF.